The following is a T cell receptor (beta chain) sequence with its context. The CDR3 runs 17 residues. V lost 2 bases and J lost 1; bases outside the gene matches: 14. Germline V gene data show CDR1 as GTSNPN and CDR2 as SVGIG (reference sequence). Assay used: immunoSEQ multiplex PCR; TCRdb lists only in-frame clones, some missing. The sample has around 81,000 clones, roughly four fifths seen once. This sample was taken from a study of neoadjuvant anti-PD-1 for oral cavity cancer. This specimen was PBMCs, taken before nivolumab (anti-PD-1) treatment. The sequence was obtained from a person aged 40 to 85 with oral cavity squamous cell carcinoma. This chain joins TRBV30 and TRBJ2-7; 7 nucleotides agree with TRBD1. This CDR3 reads CAWSQHGRQGVSYEQYF. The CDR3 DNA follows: TGTGCCTGGAGTCAGCATGGTAGACAGGGAGTATCCTACGAGCAGTACTTC.